This T cell receptor beta chain was obtained from a study of blood T cell repertoires in COVID-19. Study details: T cells, B-cell-depleted T cells, or PBMCs provided the cDNA or gDNA that served as material.

Germline V gives CDR1 MNHEY, CDR2 SVGEGT. CDR3 length: 12 residues. V was shortened by 2 bases and J by 10 bases, with 10 bases between the two germline ends. Original processing methods: Researchers report that nucleated cell counts were estimated from reference gene primer amplification. Here immunoSEQ multiplex PCR was the method, and the copy in TCRdb shows in-frame clones only, minus some. From that table come the V and J calls and clone size; the DNA was used to work out D and trimming. The sample gives about 160,000 clones, 60% to 85% of which show up once; around 8.1% is in the top ten. The sample comprised peripheral blood. The V and J genes are TRBV6-2 or TRBV6-3 and TRBJ2-3; a possible D gene is TRBD1 (6 bases). This TCR came from a man aged 55 to 69 with acute or convalescent COVID-19. The CDR3 spells CASSYVGGPQYF. CDR3 DNA: TGTGCCAGCAGTTACGTTGGGGGCCCGCAGTATTTT.